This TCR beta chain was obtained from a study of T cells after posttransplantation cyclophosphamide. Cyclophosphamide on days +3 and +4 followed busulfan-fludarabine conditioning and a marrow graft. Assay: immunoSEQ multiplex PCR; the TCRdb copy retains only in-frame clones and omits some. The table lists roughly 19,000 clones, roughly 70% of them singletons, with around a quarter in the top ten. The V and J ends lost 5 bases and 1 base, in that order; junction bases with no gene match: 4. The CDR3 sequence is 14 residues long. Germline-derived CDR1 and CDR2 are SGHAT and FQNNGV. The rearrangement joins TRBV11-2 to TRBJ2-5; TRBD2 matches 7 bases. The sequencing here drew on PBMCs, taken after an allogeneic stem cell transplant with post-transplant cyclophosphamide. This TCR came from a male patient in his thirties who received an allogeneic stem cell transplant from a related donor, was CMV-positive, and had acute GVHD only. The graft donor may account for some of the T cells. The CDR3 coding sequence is TGTGCCAGCAGCCGCGGGGGTGCCCAAGAGACCCAGTACTTC. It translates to CASSRGGAQETQYF.